These 8 T cell receptor beta chains share one sample of origin, sequenced in a study of blood T cell repertoires in COVID-19. Using immunoSEQ multiplex PCR, the repertoire was profiled, and TCRdb retains in-frame clones only, with some absent. The table lists about 130,000 clones, approximately 84% of them singletons. The sequencing input was peripheral blood. The receptors were gathered from a human donor in a cohort sampled during active COVID-19.

The rearrangement uses TRBV6-4 and TRBJ2-3, with TRBD2 identical over 8 bases. Germline V gene lookup returns CDR1 MRHNA and CDR2 SNTAGT. Trimming took 10 bases from V and 2 from J; bases not matched to a gene: 8. This CDR3 has 14 amino acids. CDR3 region: CATSRGGITDTQYF. The CDR3 coding sequence is TGTGCCACCAGCCGCGGGGGGATCACAGATACGCAGTATTTT.

The chain combines TRBV7-5 with TRBJ1-2; the table assigns TRBD1, which was not confirmed against the DNA. TRBV7-5 is classified as a pseudogene. The CDR3 spans 16 residues. The CDR3 DNA sequence: TGTGCCAGAAGCCAAAAAATGAGGGGGCGAGGCTATGGCTACACCTTC. Protein: CARSQKMRGRGYGYTF.

The chain carries TRBV5-4 and TRBJ2-2; 7 bases map to TRBD1. CDR1 is SGHNT and CDR2 is YYREEE in the germline V gene (reference sequence). V lost 5 bases to trimming and J lost 0 bases; unmatched junction nucleotides: 4. The CDR3 has 15 amino acids. The CDR3 DNA follows: TGTGCCAGCAGGGTGGGACAGACGAACACCGGGGAGCTGTTTTTT. This sequence encodes CASRVGQTNTGELFF.

The chain is built from TRBV12-3 or TRBV12-4 and TRBJ2-7, with D tentatively TRBD1 (6 bases). The CDR3 sequence is 12 residues long. V lost 6 bases to trimming and J lost 3 bases, with 9 bases between them. CDR3 residues: CASSQDSYEQYF. The CDR3 DNA sequence: TGTGCCAGCAGCCAGGACAGCTACGAGCAGTACTTC.

This clone showed up just once. This chain uses TRBV24-1 with TRBJ1-5; TRBD1 aligns across 9 bases. The germline V gene encodes CDR1 KGHDR and CDR2 SFDVKD. Losses at the gene ends were 3 bases for V and 4 bases for J; bases not matched to a gene: 6. The CDR3 contains 16 residues. CDR3 protein: CATSDTYGQGNQPQHF. CDR3 DNA sequence: TGTGCCACCAGTGATACCTATGGACAGGGGAATCAGCCCCAGCATTTT.

Turning to this clone: Other nucleotide sequences from this sample produce the same CDR3. V gene TRBV5-1 combines with J gene TRBJ1-1; 7 nucleotides align to TRBD1. Germline lookup yields CDR1 SGHRS and CDR2 YFSETQ. Trimming at V came to 0 bases and at J to 1 base, leaving 3 bases not matched to a gene. This CDR3 has 15 amino acids. This CDR3 reads CASSLGQGGNTEAFF. CDR3 nucleotide sequence: TGCGCCAGCAGCTTGGGACAGGGTGGGAACACTGAAGCTTTCTTT.

The chain has TRBV3-1 (or the pseudogene TRBV3-2) and TRBJ1-1, with D perhaps TRBD1 (5 bases). V was pared by 7 bases and J by 1 base, with 7 bases between. Germline CDR1 and CDR2: LGHDT and YNNKEL (reference sequence). This CDR3 spans 12 amino acids. CDR3 amino acids: CASTRANTEAFF. The CDR3 DNA follows: TGTGCCAGCACCAGGGCGAACACTGAAGCTTTCTTT.

The genes are TRBV30 and TRBJ1-6, with a possible D match to TRBD1 (5 bases). The V and J ends lost 2 bases and 9 bases respectively, with 8 bases between them. Germline V lookup: CDR1 GTSNPN, CDR2 SVGIG (reference sequence). This CDR3 has 12 residues. CDR3: CAWSRRGSPLHF. The CDR3 DNA sequence: TGTGCCTGGAGTCGGAGGGGTTCACCCCTCCACTTT.